The 28 T cell receptor beta chains below all came from one sample that was sequenced in a study of cytomegalovirus exposure and HLA in healthy donors. The protocol was immunoSEQ multiplex PCR, while the TCRdb copy is restricted to in-frame clones and leaves out a portion. The table lists over 110,000 clones, approximately 85% of them singletons. The sequenced sample was PBMCs. The receptors here all came from a woman aged 25 to 39 in good health and CMV-seronegative.

This chain uses TRBV9 with TRBJ2-2, with 11 bases fitting TRBD2. Per the germline V gene, CDR1 is SGDLS and CDR2 is YYNGEE. This CDR3 has 15 amino acids. After removal of 4 bases from V and 6 bases from J, the junction contained 5 bases not matched to a gene. CDR3 DNA: TGTGCCAGCAGCCTCGGGACTAGCGGACCCGGGGAGCTGTTTTTT. This translates into CASSLGTSGPGELFF.

J is TRBJ1-4 and V is TRBV5-1, with a weak D call TRBD1 (6 bases). The CDR3 is 14 residues long. V lost 4 bases to trimming and J lost 14 bases, with 21 bases between them. CDR1 is SGHRS, CDR2 YFSETQ, per germline. This CDR3 reads CASSLGEGVLELFF. The CDR3 DNA is TGCGCCAGCAGCCTGGGAGAGGGGGTTCTAGAGCTGTTTTTT. Using reference TRBV5-1 and TRBJ1-4 for the parts outside the CDR3, the full variable domain is KAGVTQTPRYLIKTRGQQVTLSCSPISGHRSVSWYQQTPGQGLQFLFEYFSETQRNKGNFPGRFSGRQFSNSRSEMNVSTLELGDSALYLCASSLGEGVLELFFGSGTQLSVL.

The DNA of the CDR3 is TGTGCCAGCAGCTACGACAGGGGGAGCTACGAGCAGTACTTC. Translation: CASSYDRGSYEQYF. The genes are TRBV5-6 and TRBJ2-7; 9 bases match TRBD1. The CDR3 spans 14 residues. The ends lost 3 bases at V and 3 bases at J; junction bases unmatched: 4. Germline lookup yields CDR1 SGHDT and CDR2 YYEEEE.

The J gene is TRBJ1-2, the V gene TRBV11-2, with TRBD1 matching 9 bases. The germline CDR1 and CDR2 sequences are SGHAT and FQNNGV. V shed 5 bases, J shed 2 bases, and the junction held 9 bases outside the gene matches. The CDR3 is made up of 16 amino acids. CDR3 loop: CASSRILGQGNYGYTF. Written as DNA, the CDR3 is TGTGCCAGCAGCCGGATCCTGGGACAGGGAAACTATGGCTACACCTTC.

V is TRBV18 and J is TRBJ1-1, with 7 bases aligning to TRBD1. With 3 bases clipped from V and 0 bases from J, the junction kept 7 bases outside the gene matches. The CDR3 totals 16 residues. Per germline, CDR1 KGHSH and CDR2 LQKENI. Written as DNA, the CDR3 is TGTGCCAGCTCACCGCTAGGGGGCGTCATGAACACTGAAGCTTTCTTT. Translated, it gives CASSPLGGVMNTEAFF. Full variable domain (rest looked up from reference TRBV18 and TRBJ1-1): NAGVMQNPRHLVRRRGQEARLRCSPMKGHSHVYWYRQLPEEGLKFMVYLQKENIIDESGMPKERFSAEFPKEGPSILRIQQVVRGDSAAYFCASSPLGGVMNTEAFFGQGTRLTVV.

This sequence joins TRBV5-1 and TRBJ2-2; the match to TRBD1 covers 9 bases. Trimming took 3 bases from V and 4 from J; bases not matched to a gene: 7. Germline CDR1 is SGHRS and CDR2 is YFSETQ. The CDR3 sequence is 16 residues long. CDR3 region: CASSWRGDRVTGELFF. The CDR3 coding sequence is TGCGCCAGCAGCTGGAGGGGGGACAGGGTCACCGGGGAGCTGTTTTTT.

This chain links TRBV5-1 with TRBJ1-2; 7 nucleotides align to TRBD1. From germline, CDR1 is SGHRS and CDR2 YFSETQ. J was trimmed by 7 bases and V by 4 bases; bases with no gene match: 10. CDR3 length: 14 residues. The DNA of the CDR3 is TGCGCCAGCAGCGAGGCTACAGGGGCGCGTGGCTACACCTTC. Its protein is CASSEATGARGYTF.

The CDR3 DNA reads as TGTGCCAGCCGTTTGCTAGCGGGGGGATGGGATGAGCAGTTCTTC. Its translation is CASRLLAGGWDEQFF. This sequence joins TRBV6-1 and TRBJ2-1, with 11 bases lining up with TRBD2. The CDR3 loop spans 15 amino acids. The V gene's germline CDR1 is MNHNS and CDR2 SASEGT. J was trimmed by 8 bases and V by 8 bases; bases with no gene match: 11.

This chain links TRBV5-1 with TRBJ2-7, with TRBD2 matching over 7 bases. V gave up 1 base and J gave up 0 bases; unmatched junction bases: 10. The V gene's germline CDR1 is SGHRS and CDR2 YFSETQ. The CDR3 spans 17 residues. This CDR3 is CASSLMSSGMSSYEQYF. DNA of the CDR3: TGCGCCAGCAGCTTGATGTCTAGCGGAATGAGCTCCTACGAGCAGTACTTC.

The gene calls are TRBV27 and TRBJ1-3; D possibly corresponds to TRBD1 (5 bases). V was trimmed by 6 bases and J by 0 bases, leaving 18 bases between them. The length of the CDR3 is 17 residues. Germline-derived CDR1 and CDR2 are MNHEY and SMNVEV (reference sequence). The CDR3: CASSADPLGRSGNTIYF. DNA for the CDR3: TGTGCCAGCAGCGCGGACCCGTTGGGGCGCTCTGGAAACACCATATATTTT.

The table lists this clone with a count of one. The J gene is TRBJ1-1, the V gene TRBV2; 11 bases fit TRBD1. Germline lookup yields CDR1 SNHLY and CDR2 FYNNEI. The CDR3 spans 19 residues. The V segment lost 6 bases and the J segment 4 bases; nucleotides outside the gene matches: 19. The CDR3 DNA is TGTGCCAGCAGGATGAGGACAGGGGGCCCGTCAAATAGGGGCACTGAAGCTTTCTTT. Translation: CASRMRTGGPSNRGTEAFF.

The V call is TRBV5-1, the J call TRBJ1-3; TRBD1 might be the D (5 bases). Trimming took off 4 bases at V and 3 bases at J, with 17 bases between the two ends. Per the germline V gene, CDR1 is SGHRS and CDR2 is YFSETQ. The CDR3 contains 16 residues. CDR3 in DNA: TGCGCCAGCAGCCCCAGCCCGGCGGGGGATGGAAACACCATATATTTT. The encoded protein is CASSPSPAGDGNTIYF.

The CDR3 sequence: CASSQRSPWSSYNEQFF. For the CDR3, the DNA is TGCGCCAGCAGCCAAAGATCCCCTTGGAGCTCCTACAATGAGCAGTTCTTC. V gene TRBV4-1 combines with J gene TRBJ2-1; D is unresolved. CDR3 length: 17 residues. Germline CDR1 reads MGHRA; CDR2 reads YSYEKL. Trimming removed 2 bases from V and 0 bases from J, with 14 bases in between.

The V call is TRBV7-9, the J call TRBJ2-7; 7 bases fit TRBD2. CDR1 is SEHNR, CDR2 FQNEAQ, per germline (reference sequence). Trimming took 0 bases from V and 5 from J; bases not matched to a gene: 7. The CDR3 contains 15 residues. The CDR3 coding sequence is TGTGCCAGCAGCTTAGCGCTTAGCGGGCGGAACGAGCAGTACTTC. Translated: CASSLALSGRNEQYF.

The chain uses TRBV2 and TRBJ2-3; 12 bases match TRBD2. Germline values: CDR1 SNHLY, CDR2 FYNNEI. The CDR3 sequence is 15 residues long. With V trimmed by 6 bases and J by 5 bases, 6 bases remained unmatched. CDR3 bases: TGTGCCAGCAGCGCTAGCGGGGGGGCAGGAGATACGCAGTATTTT. Its translation: CASSASGGAGDTQYF.

The sample holds a few counts of this clone. This sequence joins TRBV6-6 and TRBJ2-3, with 11 bases fitting TRBD1. Germline CDR1 MNHNY, CDR2 SVGAGI (reference sequence). V gave up 5 bases and J gave up 5 bases; unmatched junction bases: 6. This CDR3 is 15 amino acids long. Here the CDR3 DNA reads TGTGCCAGCAGTCCCCGGGACAGGGGGATAGATACGCAGTATTTT. Translated: CASSPRDRGIDTQYF.

The chain employs TRBV11-2 and TRBJ2-1; D is undetermined. Germline V CDR1 and CDR2: SGHAT, FQNNGV. Trimming shortened V by 3 bases and J by 6 bases, and 15 bases separated the two germline ends. CDR3 length equals 15 residues. The CDR3 sequence is CASSFRLEASNEQFF. CDR3 coding DNA: TGTGCCAGCAGCTTTCGACTTGAGGCATCCAATGAGCAGTTCTTC.

The V call is TRBV9, the J call TRBJ2-2; D is ambiguous. Trimming took 0 bases from V and 3 from J, leaving 9 bases between them. CDR1 SGDLS and CDR2 YYNGEE come from the germline V gene. This CDR3 contains 15 residues. The CDR3 nucleotides read TGTGCCAGCAGCGTAGCTTTCGGAGACACCGGGGAGCTGTTTTTT. Its protein product is CASSVAFGDTGELFF.

This chain joins TRBV6-4 and TRBJ2-7; TRBD1 agrees at 8 bases. Per the germline V gene, CDR1 is MRHNA and CDR2 is SNTAGT. CDR3 size: 16 residues. V lost 4 bases to trimming and J lost 6 bases; unmatched junction nucleotides: 14. The CDR3 DNA reads TGTGCCAGCAGTGGGGGACAGGCGGGCAGGGAAAGCGAGCAGTACTTC. Translating gives CASSGGQAGRESEQYF.

The CDR3 coding sequence is TGCGCCAGCAGCTTTCAGGGACACATTAATGAAAAACTGTTTTTT. Its protein product is CASSFQGHINEKLFF. The chain uses TRBV5-1 and TRBJ1-4; possibly TRBD1 for D (6 bases). V was shortened by 2 bases and J by 4 bases, with 12 bases between the two germline ends. The CDR3 length is 15 residues. Germline CDR1 is SGHRS and CDR2 is YFSETQ.

CDR3 coding DNA: TGTGCCACCTCCGGGGACAGGGGCTCATCTGGTTCACCCCTCCACTTT. This translates into CATSGDRGSSGSPLHF. The rearrangement links TRBV2 to TRBJ1-6; 10 bases map to TRBD1. The V and J ends lost 10 bases and 9 bases, in that order; junction bases with no gene match: 15. Per the germline V gene, CDR1 is SNHLY and CDR2 is FYNNEI. The CDR3 has 16 residues.

The DNA for the CDR3 is TGTGCCAGCAGTTCCCCCGTGCGGGGATCCTACGAGCAGTACTTC. It codes for CASSSPVRGSYEQYF. The V and J genes are TRBV27 and TRBJ2-7, with D maybe TRBD2 (6 bases). Germline V gives CDR1 MNHEY, CDR2 SMNVEV (reference sequence). The V end was cut by 4 bases, the J end by 1 base, with 14 bases between. The CDR3 totals 15 residues.

In its sample, this clone was seen once. The chain has TRBV15 and TRBJ1-2; 8 nucleotides agree with TRBD1. The CDR3 length is 15 residues. The V segment lost 3 bases and the J segment 7 bases; nucleotides outside the gene matches: 10. Germline CDR1 and CDR2: LNHNV and YYDKDF (reference sequence). CDR3 in DNA: TGTGCCACCAGCAGCTTCCCAGGACAGGGACCTGGCTACACCTTC. Residues: CATSSFPGQGPGYTF.

V is TRBV5-1 and J is TRBJ2-7; TRBD1 aligns across 7 bases. Germline assignment: CDR1 SGHRS and CDR2 YFSETQ. J lost 4 bases, V lost 4 bases, and 5 bases had no gene match. CDR3 length: 13 residues. Here the CDR3 reads CASSDDRVYEQYF. The CDR3 nucleotides read TGCGCCAGCAGCGACGACAGGGTTTACGAGCAGTACTTC.

This clone has only a few counts. The genes are TRBV29-1 and TRBJ1-1, with TRBD1 matching 7 bases. The CDR3 is made up of 14 amino acids. With V trimmed by 4 bases and J by 0 bases, 5 bases remained unmatched. Germline CDR1 and CDR2: SQVTM and ANQGSEA. The CDR3: CSVGEGALNTEAFF. CDR3 coding DNA: TGCAGCGTTGGCGAGGGGGCCTTGAACACTGAAGCTTTCTTT.

This clone was seen just once. The chain uses TRBV7-9 and TRBJ2-2, with a tentative D call TRBD1 (6 bases). Per germline, CDR1 SEHNR and CDR2 FQNEAQ (reference sequence). The CDR3 runs to 18 residues. V gave up 3 bases and J gave up 0 bases, with 17 bases separating them. The CDR3 reads CASSFGRTGTTNTGELFF. The CDR3, as DNA: TGTGCCAGCAGCTTCGGAAGAACCGGGACAACGAACACCGGGGAGCTGTTTTTT.

The chain links TRBV5-4 to TRBJ1-3; 10 nucleotides agree with TRBD1. Looked up from germline, CDR1 is SGHNT and CDR2 is YYREEE (reference sequence). The CDR3 loop spans 14 amino acids. V shed 4 bases, J shed 5 bases, and the junction held 3 bases outside the gene matches. The CDR3 nucleotides read TGTGCCAGCAGCAGGGACAGGGGACGAAACACCATATATTTT. Its protein product is CASSRDRGRNTIYF.

V is TRBV10-1 and J is TRBJ2-1; TRBD1 aligns across 10 bases. The germline CDR1 and CDR2 sequences are WNHNN and SYGVQD (reference sequence). V lost 11 bases, J lost 8 bases, and 12 bases stayed unmatched. The CDR3 extends over 14 amino acids. The CDR3 here is CAYRRQGARYEQFF. The DNA of the CDR3 is TGCGCCTACCGAAGACAGGGGGCGCGTTATGAGCAGTTCTTC.